The T cell receptor beta chain described here comes from a study of blood T cell repertoires in COVID-19. J lost 4 bases, V lost 3 bases, and 7 bases had no gene match. CDR1 and CDR2 (germline): MGHRA, YSYEKL. The CDR3 has 15 amino acids. How the authors handled the data: For nucleated cells, counts were estimated from reference gene primer amplification. Only in-frame clones appear in the TCRdb table, and some are missing; sequencing was by immunoSEQ multiplex PCR. That table supplies the V and J calls and clone size; D and trimming were determined from the DNA. The sample shows about 62,000 clones, under 85% of them seen only once. This clone was recorded a few times.

The sequencing input was peripheral blood. This sequence was found in a woman aged 45-65 years with active or convalescent COVID-19. V usage is TRBV4-1 and J usage is TRBJ1-2; 8 positions agree with TRBD1. CDR3 nucleotide sequence: TGCGCCAGCAGCCATAGCGGACAGGGCCCCTATGGCTACACCTTC. It translates to CASSHSGQGPYGYTF.